The rows below give T cell receptor beta chains drawn from one sample of a study of OX40 agonist ivuxolimab in advanced cancers. The table came from immunoSEQ multiplex PCR; TCRdb's copy has only in-frame clones and leaves some out. The data show over 55,000 clones, roughly 89% seen once. Source: CD4+ or CD8+ T cells sorted from blood, taken in a trial of the OX40 agonist ivuxolimab. The receptor source for this set is an adult with an advanced solid tumor such as melanoma, head and neck, liver or kidney cancer. The CDR3 runs from the conserved cysteine through the conserved F or W. The D gene is left open where the match is weak. Not all rows give a size; the values are once, few, many and, for expanded clones, a class.

D	V	size	J	DNA	CDR3
TRBD1	TRBV7-9	once	TRBJ2-3	TGTGCCAGCAGCTTAGCCCTTCGGACAGGGGGCACAGATACGCAGTATTTT	CASSLALRTGGTDTQYF
NA	TRBV10-3	NA	TRBJ1-1	TGTGCCATCAGTGAGTCTATTGGCGTTGGGAGGACTGAAGCTTTCTTT	CAISESIGVGRTEAFF
NA	TRBV4-1	NA	TRBJ2-3	TGCGCCAGCAGCTCAGGGCCGAAGGGTACGCAGTATTTT	CASSSGPKGTQYF
NA	TRBV7-8	NA	TRBJ2-4	TGTGCCAGCAGCTTACGCCTAGCCAAAAACATTCAGTACTTC	CASSLRLAKNIQYF
TRBD1	TRBV6-1	NA	TRBJ1-2	TGTGCCAGCGAGAGGACAGGGAGTAACTATGGCTACACCTTC	CASERTGSNYGYTF
TRBD1	TRBV4-1	once	TRBJ2-1	TGCGCCAGCAGCCGATACAGGGGTGGTTACAATGAGCAGTTCTTC	CASSRYRGGYNEQFF
NA	TRBV7-9	NA	TRBJ1-2	TGTGCCAGCAGCTTGAGTGACTATGGCTACACCTTC	CASSLSDYGYTF
NA	TRBV5-1	NA	TRBJ2-5	TGCGCCAGCAGCTTGGGGCAGGACCAAGAGACCCAGTACTTC	CASSLGQDQETQYF
NA	TRBV11-2	NA	TRBJ2-2	TGTGCCAGCAGCTTAGGTGGGGGAACCGGGGAGCTGTTTTTT	CASSLGGGTGELFF
NA	TRBV5-4	NA	TRBJ2-5	TGTGCCAGCAGCCCATGGGACGGGCAAGAGACCCAGTACTTC	CASSPWDGQETQYF
TRBD2	TRBV5-1	NA	TRBJ2-7	TGCGCCAGCAGCTTGGACACGGGGGGTACCTACGAGCAGTACTTC	CASSLDTGGTYEQYF
NA	TRBV4-2	NA	TRBJ1-1	TGTGCCAGCAGGGGCAGGGTTTTGGACACTGAAGCTTTCTTT	CASRGRVLDTEAFF
NA	TRBV21-1	NA	TRBJ2-3	TGTGCCAGCAGTTCGGCGGAGCGAAGCACAGATACGCAGTATTTT	CASSSAERSTDTQYF
NA	TRBV10-3	NA	TRBJ2-1	TGTGCCATCAGTGAGGGGGGCAATGAGCAGTTCTTC	CAISEGGNEQFF
NA	TRBV6-5	NA	TRBJ1-5	TGTGCCAGCCGCGAGGGAAGTAGCAATCAGCCCCAGCATTTT	CASREGSSNQPQHF
TRBD1	TRBV5-4	NA	TRBJ1-6	TGTGCCAGCAGGAGGGACAGGGGGCAGGATTCACCCCTCCACTTT	CASRRDRGQDSPLHF
NA	TRBV5-1	NA	TRBJ2-3	TGCGCCAGCAGCTTGGATGGCAGAACTAGCACAGATACGCAGTATTTT	CASSLDGRTSTDTQYF
NA	TRBV6-1	NA	TRBJ2-3	TGTGCCAGCAGTGATCCAGCGGGCCTCACAGATACGCAGTATTTT	CASSDPAGLTDTQYF
NA	TRBV19	once	TRBJ2-6	TGTGCCAGTAGGGGCCAGGCTGGGGCCAACGTCCTGACTTTC	CASRGQAGANVLTF
NA	TRBV19	NA	TRBJ1-2	TGTGCCAGTAAAAGTACAGGGAATCGTGGCTACACCTTC	CASKSTGNRGYTF
NA	TRBV6-6	NA	TRBJ1-1	TGTGCCAGCAGTTACTCAGGGGCGGAAACTGAAGCTTTCTTT	CASSYSGAETEAFF
TRBD1	TRBV5-1	NA	TRBJ1-6	TGCGCCAGCAGCTGGGGACAGGGGATCAATTCACCCCTCCACTTT	CASSWGQGINSPLHF
NA	TRBV5-5	NA	TRBJ1-3	TGTGCCAGCAGCTTCCTAAACACCATATATTTT	CASSFLNTIYF
TRBD1	TRBV15	NA	TRBJ1-2	TGTGCCACCAGCAGAGACCAGGGGGGGATGTATGGCTACACCTTC	CATSRDQGGMYGYTF
NA	TRBV7-2	NA	TRBJ1-2	TGTGCCAGCAGCTCCCAGGGGCCCCCCCTACTCTATGGCTACACCTTC	CASSSQGPPLLYGYTF
NA	TRBV6-5	NA	TRBJ1-1	TGTGCCAGCAGATCGAACGAAAAGGGCACTGAAGCTTTCTTT	CASRSNEKGTEAFF
NA	TRBV5-4	once	TRBJ2-6	TGTGCCAGCAGCTTGTTGGGGACCGGGGCCAACGTCCTGACTTTC	CASSLLGTGANVLTF
NA	TRBV18	NA	TRBJ2-7	TGTGCCAGCTCAACTCTCGGGGGTGGGGCCTACGAGCAGTACTTC	CASSTLGGGAYEQYF
NA	TRBV6-1	NA	TRBJ1-3	TGTGCCAGCACTGTCAACAGGGTGGGAAACACCATATATTTT	CASTVNRVGNTIYF
TRBD1	TRBV5-1	NA	TRBJ2-7	TGCGCCAGCAGCTTGGTCATCGGGACAGGGTATCCCCACGAGCAGTACTTC	CASSLVIGTGYPHEQYF
NA	TRBV6-4	NA	TRBJ1-2	TGTGCCAGCTGGCGGGGAGACAAGCTTTATGGCTACACCTTC	CASWRGDKLYGYTF
TRBD1	TRBV2	NA	TRBJ2-4	TGTGCCAGCAGACCCGACAGGGGAGCCAAAAACATTCAGTACTTC	CASRPDRGAKNIQYF
NA	TRBV2	NA	TRBJ1-1	TGTGCCAGCAGTGGGACCATGAACACTGAAGCTTTCTTT	CASSGTMNTEAFF
TRBD1	TRBV5-8	NA	TRBJ2-6	TGTGCCAGCAGCTTATCAGGGGGCGGCACATCTGGGGCCAACGTCCTGACTTTC	CASSLSGGGTSGANVLTF
NA	TRBV2	once	TRBJ1-1	TGTGCCAGCAGTGGGACAATGAACACTGAAGCTTTCTTT	CASSGTMNTEAFF
NA	TRBV2	NA	TRBJ2-3	TGTGCCAGCAGCGCGATAGGGTTCACAGATACGCAGTATTTT	CASSAIGFTDTQYF
TRBD2	TRBV7-9	once	TRBJ2-1	TGTGCCAGCAGCGCTCCTAGACTAGCCGGGAGATGGAACAATGAGCAGTTCTTC	CASSAPRLAGRWNNEQFF
NA	TRBV6-1	NA	TRBJ1-1	TGTGCCAGCAGTGAATTAAGGGGGAACACTGAAGCTTTCTTT	CASSELRGNTEAFF
TRBD1	TRBV23-1	NA	TRBJ1-6	TGCGCCAGCAGTCAATCAGGGGGCGTTCGCTATAATTCACCCCTCCACTTT	CASSQSGGVRYNSPLHF
NA	TRBV4-1	NA	TRBJ1-2	TGCGCCAGCAGCCAAGAGGGCCTCTATGGCTACACCTTC	CASSQEGLYGYTF
TRBD2	TRBV7-9	NA	TRBJ2-1	TGTGCCAGCAGCTTAGGGGGGGGGATCTCCTACAATGAGCAGTTCTTC	CASSLGGGISYNEQFF
TRBD1	TRBV18	NA	TRBJ1-6	TGTGCCAGCTCACAAAATTCAATCAGGGGGGATAATTCACCCCTCCACTTT	CASSQNSIRGDNSPLHF
NA	TRBV11-2	NA	TRBJ1-3	TGTGCCAGCAGCTTGGACCAACCTCTTGCTGGAAACACCATATATTTT	CASSLDQPLAGNTIYF